This TCR beta chain was sequenced during a study of T cell clones after liver transplantation. Assay: immunoSEQ multiplex PCR; the TCRdb copy retains only in-frame clones and omits some. The table records 70,000 or so clones, about nine tenths of them present only once. The V gene lost 2 bases and the J gene lost 1 base, with 11 bases spanning the gap. Germline assignment: CDR1 GTSNPN and CDR2 SVGIG (reference sequence). The CDR3 extends over 14 amino acids. The sequencing used CD4+ T cells from blood, collected before liver transplant. This receptor was obtained from a human donor who received a liver transplant. This rearrangement joins TRBV30 to TRBJ2-5; D call uncertain. Here the CDR3 DNA reads TGTGCCTGGAGTCTCCTGTCCTTCCAAGAGACCCAGTACTTC. Its protein is CAWSLLSFQETQYF.